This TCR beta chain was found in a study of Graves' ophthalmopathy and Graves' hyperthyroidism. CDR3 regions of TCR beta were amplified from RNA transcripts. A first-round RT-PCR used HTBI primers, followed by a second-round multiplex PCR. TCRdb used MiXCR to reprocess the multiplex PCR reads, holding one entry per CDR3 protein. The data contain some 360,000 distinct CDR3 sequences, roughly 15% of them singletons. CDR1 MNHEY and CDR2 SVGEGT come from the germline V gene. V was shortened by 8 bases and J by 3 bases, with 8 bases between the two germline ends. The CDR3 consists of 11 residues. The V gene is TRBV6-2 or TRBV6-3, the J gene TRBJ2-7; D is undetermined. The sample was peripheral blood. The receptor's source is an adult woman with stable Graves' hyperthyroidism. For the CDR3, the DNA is TGTGCCAGCGGGAACAACTACGAGCAGTACTTC. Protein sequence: CASGNNYEQYF.